The rows below give T cell receptor beta chains drawn from one sample of a study of cytomegalovirus exposure and HLA in healthy donors. Sequencing was performed with immunoSEQ multiplex PCR; in TCRdb, only in-frame clones are kept and a portion is missing. The data contain roughly 120,000 clones, around 75% of them singletons. Material: PBMCs. The receptors here all came from a woman in her thirties in good health and CMV-seronegative. The conserved cysteine and the conserved F or W are not part of the CDR3 here. Each record gives: V gene, J gene, CDR3 protein.

V gene: TRBV9
J gene: TRBJ2-1
CDR3 protein: ASSRGQGLYNEQF

V gene: TRBV12-5
J gene: TRBJ2-7
CDR3 protein: ASGLVGMDTNYEQY

V gene: TRBV5-1
J gene: TRBJ2-1
CDR3 protein: ASSLVSGVAYNEQF

V gene: TRBV6-5
J gene: TRBJ2-7
CDR3 protein: ASSFRQGAYEQY

V gene: TRBV19
J gene: TRBJ1-4
CDR3 protein: ASSIFQGAQGEKLF

V gene: TRBV27
J gene: TRBJ2-2
CDR3 protein: ASSLRPRGDTGELF

V gene: TRBV11-3
J gene: TRBJ2-1
CDR3 protein: ASSLMGRAADEQF

V gene: TRBV5-1
J gene: TRBJ1-1
CDR3 protein: ASGPGTGADGDTEAF

V gene: TRBV4-2
J gene: TRBJ1-1
CDR3 protein: ASSQPTGENTEAF

V gene: TRBV6-1
J gene: TRBJ2-7
CDR3 protein: ASFWEGTYEQY

V gene: TRBV11-2
J gene: TRBJ1-4
CDR3 protein: ASSRGQGNEKLF

V gene: TRBV19
J gene: TRBJ1-1
CDR3 protein: ASSTVSGGRRNTEAF

V gene: TRBV7-8
J gene: TRBJ2-1
CDR3 protein: ASRPRLADINEQF

V gene: TRBV4-2
J gene: TRBJ2-7
CDR3 protein: ASSLSGGAPYEQY

V gene: TRBV18
J gene: TRBJ1-2
CDR3 protein: ASSPPSGVLGYT

V gene: TRBV5-8
J gene: TRBJ1-1
CDR3 protein: ASRPRGQTNTEAF

V gene: TRBV2
J gene: TRBJ1-2
CDR3 protein: ASRGWENYGYT